Listed below are T cell receptor beta chains from one sample, sequenced in a study of beta chain features in type 1 diabetes. Here immunoSEQ multiplex PCR was the method, and the copy in TCRdb shows in-frame clones only, minus some. The table shows some 270,000 clones, with 7.5% to 9.5% occurring only once. The sequenced sample consisted of central memory CD4+ T cells from blood. These receptors were taken from a woman aged 18 to 35 in good health. Both conserved end residues are part of each CDR3. Each record gives: clone size, V gene, D gene, J gene, CDR3 protein, CDR3 DNA. D genes are given only for firm matches. Only part of the rows carry a size: once, few, many, or a class if the clone is expanded.

>few|TRBV27|TRBD2|TRBJ2-1
CASSLGGGLTYNEQFF
TGTGCCAGCAGTTTAGGGGGGGGACTGACCTACAATGAGCAGTTCTTC
>few|TRBV5-1|.|TRBJ1-6
CASSLVGGEPLHF
TGCGCCAGCAGCTTGGTCGGGGGGGAACCCCTCCACTTT
>.|TRBV9|.|TRBJ1-6
CASSPGDSPLHF
TGTGCCAGCAGCCCCGGAGATTCACCCCTCCACTTT
>few|TRBV7-3|.|TRBJ2-3
CASSLIPKDTQYF
TGTGCCAGCAGCTTAATCCCTAAGGATACGCAGTATTTT
>.|TRBV12-5|.|TRBJ2-1
CASGPHDLGQFF
TGTGCTAGTGGTCCCCACGACTTGGGGCAGTTCTTC
>.|TRBV29-1|.|TRBJ1-2
CSGGYRDEGYTF
TGCAGCGGGGGCTACCGGGACGAGGGCTACACCTTC
>few|TRBV11-2|.|TRBJ1-1
CASSLVITEAFF
TGTGCCAGCAGCTTAGTGATCACTGAAGCTTTCTTT
>few|TRBV6-1|TRBD1|TRBJ2-5
CASGQTGAETQYF
TGTGCCAGCGGCCAGACAGGGGCGGAGACCCAGTACTTC
>.|TRBV18|.|TRBJ2-7
CASSEGGFTYEQYF
TGTGCCAGCTCAGAAGGGGGATTTACCTACGAGCAGTACTTC
>.|TRBV5-1|TRBD1|TRBJ2-1
CASRPTVGTGAYNEQFF
TGCGCCAGCAGACCTACCGTCGGGACAGGAGCTTACAATGAGCAGTTCTTC
>once|TRBV5-4|.|TRBJ2-2
CASSLVGGVNTGELFF
TGTGCCAGCAGCTTGGTTGGGGGCGTAAACACCGGGGAGCTGTTTTTT
>few|TRBV13|.|TRBJ1-6
CASSLSAGAGLNSPLHF
TGTGCCAGCAGCTTAAGCGCGGGAGCGGGGCTCAATTCACCCCTCCACTTT
>few|TRBV7-2|.|TRBJ2-1
CASSPPPPRDNEQFF
TGTGCCAGCAGCCCGCCCCCCCCCAGAGACAATGAGCAGTTCTTC
>few|TRBV5-4|TRBD1|TRBJ1-5
CASSLYGTGFSNQPQHF
TGTGCCAGCAGCCTATACGGGACAGGGTTTAGCAATCAGCCCCAGCATTTT
>.|TRBV5-1|TRBD2|TRBJ2-3
CASRSGLGTDTQYF
TGCGCCAGCAGGTCCGGACTAGGGACAGATACGCAGTATTTT